Sequencing of this T cell receptor (beta chain) was carried out in a study of CD8+CD57+ T cells in acquired aplastic anemia. On the study more broadly: Isolated CD4+ and CD8+ cells, once sorted, yielded DNA averaging roughly 3 ug. Notes on the study in general: Overlapping CD8+ CDR3 repertoires of patients and controls contained under 30 shared sequences.

The study profiled TCR beta VDJ and CDR3 using genomic DNA as template. Via MiXCR, TCRdb re-called the reads, giving one row per CDR3 protein. The table lists roughly 500,000 distinct CDR3 sequences, about a third of them singletons, with nearly 0.85% in the top ten. The CDR3 totals 16 residues. Trimming at V came to 0 bases and at J to 4 bases, leaving 4 bases not matched to a gene. The germline CDR1 and CDR2 sequences are LNHNV and YYDKDF (reference sequence). This clonotype showed up just once. What it binds is unknown. The patients chosen for sequencing had shown expansion of CD8+CD57+ cells (detected by flow cytometry). Each patient had severe acquired aplastic anemia.

Sequencing input: sorted CD4+, CD8+, or CD8+CD57+ T cells (not recorded which) from PBMCs. The sequence was collected from a human donor with aplastic anemia. The V call is TRBV15, the J call TRBJ2-2; 8 nucleotides align to TRBD1. CDR3 DNA: TGTGCCACCAGCAGAGATCAGGGGGCGCGCACCGGGGAGCTGTTTTTT. The encoded protein is CATSRDQGARTGELFF.